The next 11 T cell receptor beta chains were all read from a single sample in a study of T-cell reconstitution after alpha-beta-depleted transplantation in children. The TCRbeta library incorporated unique molecular identifiers. TCRdb analysed the PCR reads with MiXCR anew, one entry per CDR3 protein. The sample has 230,000 or so distinct CDR3 sequences, 9.5% to 15% seen once. Sequenced here: PBMCs from the stem cell graft donor, sampled from the stem cell graft. These receptors were obtained from a human donor who donated a stem cell graft to a child with acute lymphoblastic leukemia.

This clonotype was counted ten times or more. The chain uses TRBV6-5 and TRBJ1-1, with D maybe TRBD1 (5 bases). V lost 0 bases, J lost 1 base, and 9 bases lay in between. This CDR3 spans 15 amino acids. Germline CDR1 is MNHEY and CDR2 is SVGAGI. CDR3 nucleotides: TGTGCCAGCAGTTACTCGGACACCCAGAACACTGAAGCTTTCTTT. This encodes CASSYSDTQNTEAFF.

This clonotype was recorded at least ten times. The J gene is TRBJ1-6, the V gene TRBV27, with D unresolved. Germline CDR1 is MNHEY and CDR2 is SMNVEV (reference sequence). The CDR3 contains 13 residues. V shed 7 bases and J shed 10 bases, with 14 bases lying between them. This CDR3 is CASTYSHRSPLHF. The CDR3 region has the DNA TGTGCCAGCACCTACTCTCATAGATCACCCCTCCACTTT.

This sequence joins TRBV28 and TRBJ2-7, with 7 bases lining up with TRBD2. The V gene's germline CDR1 is MDHEN and CDR2 SYDVKM. The junction had 5 bases not matched to a gene; V was cut back by 2 bases and J by 1 base. The CDR3 spans 15 residues. The DNA for the CDR3 is TGTGCCAGCAGTTTACAGCGGGACCGATCCTACGAGCAGTACTTC. This encodes CASSLQRDRSYEQYF.

In this sample, this clonotype turned up many times. The V call is TRBV2, the J call TRBJ1-2; the D gene is possibly TRBD1 (6 bases). The CDR3 loop spans 13 amino acids. V was clipped by 9 bases and J by 8 bases, with 19 bases between them. Germline V CDR1 and CDR2: SNHLY, FYNNEI. The CDR3 spells CASRSLGARGYTF. CDR3 DNA: TGTGCCAGTAGATCGTTGGGGGCACGCGGCTACACCTTC.

This clonotype appeared many times. The rearrangement links TRBV7-2 to TRBJ2-7, with 9 nucleotides matching TRBD1. The CDR3 is 14 amino acids. Trimming at V came to 5 bases and at J to 4 bases, leaving 6 bases not matched to a gene. Germline-derived CDR1 and CDR2 are SGHTA and FQGNSA. CDR3 in DNA: TGTGCCAGCAGCACCAGACAGGGGGAATACGAGCAGTACTTC. Its protein product is CASSTRQGEYEQYF.

This clonotype has at least ten counts. The rearrangement joins TRBV19 to TRBJ1-5; D is unresolved. Trimming left V 3 bases short and J 4 bases short, with 13 bases between. Germline V gene lookup returns CDR1 LNHDA and CDR2 SQIVND (reference sequence). The CDR3 spans 15 residues. The CDR3 loop is CASSMDRYWNQPQHF. The DNA of the CDR3 is TGTGCCAGTAGTATGGACCGGTATTGGAATCAGCCCCAGCATTTT.

This clonotype was seen repeatedly, ten times or more. The chain combines TRBV5-6 with TRBJ2-2, with TRBD1 as a possible D gene (6 bases). Trimming took 2 bases from V and 3 from J, leaving 14 bases between them. The CDR3 totals 16 residues. Germline CDR1 is SGHDT and CDR2 is YYEEEE. The CDR3 here is CASSFLDRPYTGELFF. CDR3 sequence (DNA): TGTGCCAGCAGCTTCTTGGACAGACCATACACCGGGGAGCTGTTTTTT.

This clonotype has ten or more counts. The chain carries TRBV5-4 and TRBJ1-2; possible D gene TRBD1, 5 bases. V lost 4 bases and J lost 7, with 20 bases in between. Per the germline V gene, CDR1 is SGHNT and CDR2 is YYREEE (reference sequence). The CDR3 contains 15 residues. The CDR3 nucleotides read TGTGCCAGCAGCGACGGGACTCCGAAGGTTGGTGGCTACACCTTC. Its translation is CASSDGTPKVGGYTF.

This clonotype was picked up many times. The chain recombines TRBV5-1 with TRBJ2-3, with D perhaps TRBD1 (5 bases). V shed 2 bases and J shed 4 bases, with 11 bases lying between them. This CDR3 is built from 14 residues. CDR1 and CDR2 from the germline V gene are SGHRS and YFSETQ. The CDR3 region is CASSFSRAADTQYF. CDR3 coding DNA: TGCGCCAGCAGCTTCTCCAGGGCCGCAGATACGCAGTATTTT. The entire variable domain, with the rest obtained from reference TRBV5-1 and TRBJ2-3, is as follows: KAGVTQTPRYLIKTRGQQVTLSCSPISGHRSVSWYQQTPGQGLQFLFEYFSETQRNKGNFPGRFSGRQFSNSRSEMNVSTLELGDSALYLCASSFSRAADTQYFGPGTRLTVL.

There are many counts of this clonotype. Written as DNA, the CDR3 is TGTGCCAGCAGTCCCCCTACAGGGACCTATAATTCACCCCTCCACTTT. Its translation: CASSPPTGTYNSPLHF. The rearrangement links TRBV27 to TRBJ1-6; D is possibly TRBD1 (6 bases). This CDR3 has 16 residues. V was shortened by 5 bases and J by 2 bases, with 13 bases between the two germline ends. Germline CDR1 is MNHEY and CDR2 is SMNVEV (reference sequence).

The chain has TRBV4-1 and TRBJ2-3, with TRBD2 identical over 7 bases. With 0 bases clipped from V and 2 bases from J, the junction kept 5 bases outside the gene matches. CDR1 and CDR2 from the germline V gene are MGHRA and YSYEKL. The CDR3 length is 16 residues. CDR3 sequence reads: CASSQEGGGPTDTQYF. CDR3 DNA: TGCGCCAGCAGCCAAGAGGGCGGGGGACCCACAGATACGCAGTATTTT.